There are a few counts of the clone carrying this T cell receptor (beta chain). These data belong to a study of T cells after yellow fever vaccination. TCRdb used MiXCR to reprocess the 5' RACE reads, holding one entry per CDR3 protein. The table lists 450,000 to 600,000 distinct CDR3 sequences, about 15% of them singletons, with about 18% in the top ten. V lost 5 bases, J lost 7 bases, and 12 bases lay in between. Germline-derived CDR1 and CDR2 are MNHEY and SVGEGT. CDR3 length: 14 amino acids. The TCR was taken from a man between 18 and 35 years old who received the YFV17D yellow fever vaccine. The chain recombines TRBV6-2 or TRBV6-3 with TRBJ1-6; D is unclear. Material: PBMCs, obtained 4 to 5 days after the first yellow fever vaccination. The CDR3 here is CASSRHGRNSPLHF. In DNA form, the CDR3 reads TGTGCCAGCAGTCGACACGGTAGGAATTCACCCCTCCACTTT.